This T cell receptor beta chain was captured by sequencing in a study of Graves' ophthalmopathy and Graves' hyperthyroidism. V lost 2 bases and J lost 0; bases outside the gene matches: 4. CDR3 length: 15 residues. Germline lookup yields CDR1 SGHNT and CDR2 YYREEE (reference sequence). Scientists amplified the TCR beta CDR3 regions from RNA transcripts. After a first-round RT-PCR with HTBI primers, a second-round multiplex PCR was run. TCRdb itself ran the multiplex PCR reads through MiXCR, one entry per CDR3 protein. The data show almost 750,000 distinct CDR3 sequences, with 40% seen just once and about 40% held by the top ten. This clonotype showed up just a few times.

The chain joins TRBV5-4 to TRBJ2-7, with TRBD2 matching 8 bases. This clonotype originated in an adult man with Graves' ophthalmopathy. Sample: peripheral blood. The CDR3 reads CASSFGAGASYEQYF. For the CDR3, the DNA is TGTGCCAGCAGCTTCGGAGCGGGGGCCTCCTACGAGCAGTACTTC.